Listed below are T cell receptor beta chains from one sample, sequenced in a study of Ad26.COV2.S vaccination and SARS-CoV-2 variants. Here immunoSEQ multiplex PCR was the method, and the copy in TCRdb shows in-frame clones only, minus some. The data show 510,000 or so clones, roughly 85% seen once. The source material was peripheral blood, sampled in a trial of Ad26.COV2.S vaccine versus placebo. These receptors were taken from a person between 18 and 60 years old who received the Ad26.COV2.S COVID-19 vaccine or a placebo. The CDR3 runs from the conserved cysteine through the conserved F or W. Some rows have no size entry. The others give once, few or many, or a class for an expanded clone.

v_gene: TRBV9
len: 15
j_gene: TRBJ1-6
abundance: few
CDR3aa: CASSGSWTVNSPLHF

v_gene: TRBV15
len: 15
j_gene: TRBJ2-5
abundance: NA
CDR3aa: CATSRQNRFGETQYF

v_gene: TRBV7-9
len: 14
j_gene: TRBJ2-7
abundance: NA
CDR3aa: CASSLAGGGYEQYF

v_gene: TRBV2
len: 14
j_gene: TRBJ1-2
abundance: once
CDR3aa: CASSLRVDSYGYTF

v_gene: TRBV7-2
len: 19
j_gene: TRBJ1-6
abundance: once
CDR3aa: CASSLVGGSGSSYNSPLHF

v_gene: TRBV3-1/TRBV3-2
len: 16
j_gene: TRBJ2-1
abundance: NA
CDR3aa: CASSQDRLAGRNEQFF

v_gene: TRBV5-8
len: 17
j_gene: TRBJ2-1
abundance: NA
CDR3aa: CASSSKSGGPTYNEQFF

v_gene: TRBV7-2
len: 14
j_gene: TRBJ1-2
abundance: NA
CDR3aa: CASSLDRLNYGYTF

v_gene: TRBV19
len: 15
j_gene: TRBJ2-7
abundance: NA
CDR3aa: CASSPQTGGSYEQYF

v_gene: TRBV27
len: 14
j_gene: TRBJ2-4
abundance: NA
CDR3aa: CASSFSGSKNIQYF

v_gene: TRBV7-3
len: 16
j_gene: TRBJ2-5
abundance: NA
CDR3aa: CASSLGIYKAGETQYF

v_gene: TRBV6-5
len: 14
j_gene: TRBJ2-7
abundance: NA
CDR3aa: CASSRGGKAYEQYF

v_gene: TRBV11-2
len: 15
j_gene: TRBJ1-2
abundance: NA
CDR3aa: CASSHLKSHNYGYTF

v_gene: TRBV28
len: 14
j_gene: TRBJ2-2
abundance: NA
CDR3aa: CASLRGLNTGELFF

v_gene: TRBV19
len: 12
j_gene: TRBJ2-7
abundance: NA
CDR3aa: CATSTGTSEQYF

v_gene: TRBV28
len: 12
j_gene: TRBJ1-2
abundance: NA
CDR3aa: CATEGGVGSYTF

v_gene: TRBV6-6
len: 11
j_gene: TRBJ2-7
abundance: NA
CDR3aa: CASSAQGGQYF

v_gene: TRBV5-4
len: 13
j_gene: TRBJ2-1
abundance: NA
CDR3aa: CASSSPGLIKPFF

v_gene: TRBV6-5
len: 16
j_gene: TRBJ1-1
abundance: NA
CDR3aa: CASSYRSTGTATEAFF

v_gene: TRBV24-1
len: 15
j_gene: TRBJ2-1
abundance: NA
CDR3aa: CATSDVGLDNNEQFF

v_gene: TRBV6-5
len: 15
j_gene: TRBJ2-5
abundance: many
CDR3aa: CASSPTQGVGETQYF

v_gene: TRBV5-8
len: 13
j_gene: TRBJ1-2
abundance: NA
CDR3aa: CASRPTGVYGYTF

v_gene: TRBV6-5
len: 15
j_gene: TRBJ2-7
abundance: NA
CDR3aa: CASSTGGAILSEQYF

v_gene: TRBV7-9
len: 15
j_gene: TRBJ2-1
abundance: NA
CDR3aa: CASKQGLAGVVEQFF

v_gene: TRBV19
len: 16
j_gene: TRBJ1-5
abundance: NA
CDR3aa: CASAFGAGPANQPQHF

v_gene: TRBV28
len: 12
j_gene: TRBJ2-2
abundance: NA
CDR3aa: CASRENTGELFF

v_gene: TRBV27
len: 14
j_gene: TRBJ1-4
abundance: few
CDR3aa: CASSPGHFNEKLFF

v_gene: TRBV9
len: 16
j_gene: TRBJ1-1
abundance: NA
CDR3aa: CASSDGTGLLGTEAFF

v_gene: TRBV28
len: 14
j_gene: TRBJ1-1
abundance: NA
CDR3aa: CASSPSDGYSEAFF

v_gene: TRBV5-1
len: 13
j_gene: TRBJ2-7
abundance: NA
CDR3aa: CASSPGSDFEQYF